This T cell receptor (beta chain) derives from a study of T-cell reconstitution after alpha-beta-depleted transplantation in children. Regarding this clonotype: Antigen: not known.

Preparation of the TCRbeta library used unique molecular identifiers. TCRdb called the PCR reads again in MiXCR, with one record for every CDR3 protein. Of approximately 190,000 distinct CDR3 sequences listed, roughly 6.3% are singletons. Study results and limitations: T-cell numbers and diversity, one year after transplant, stemmed largely from T cells that were newly produced. Expanded graft clones, several hundred of them, were reportedly the source of alpha-beta T cells about two months after transplant.

This CDR3 contains 16 residues. Losses at the gene ends were 5 bases for V and 8 bases for J; bases not matched to a gene: 6. Germline V gives CDR1 SGHVS, CDR2 FNYEAQ. This clonotype originated in a girl less than two years old with combined immunodeficiency, due to receive a stem cell transplant. V gene TRBV7-6 combines with J gene TRBJ2-1, with 16 bases lining up with TRBD2. This material consisted of PBMCs, taken before TCRalphabeta/CD19-depleted stem cell transplant. CDR3 nucleotides: TGTGCCAGCAGCGCGGGACTAGCGGGAGGGGCCGATGAGCAGTTCTTC. Translation: CASSAGLAGGADEQFF.